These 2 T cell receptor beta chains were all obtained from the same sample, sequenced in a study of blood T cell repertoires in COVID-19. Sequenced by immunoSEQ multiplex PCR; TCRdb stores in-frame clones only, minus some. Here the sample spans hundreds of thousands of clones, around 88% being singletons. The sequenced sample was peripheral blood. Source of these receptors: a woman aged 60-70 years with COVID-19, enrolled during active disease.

The CDR3 here is CASSTYRGMNTEAFF. Here the CDR3 DNA reads TGTGCCAGTAGTACATACAGGGGAATGAACACTGAAGCTTTCTTT. The chain joins TRBV19 to TRBJ1-1; 7 bases map to TRBD1. The germline gives CDR1 LNHDA, CDR2 SQIVND (reference sequence). Trimming cost V 4 bases and J 0 bases; bases outside gene matches: 5. The CDR3 length is 15 residues.

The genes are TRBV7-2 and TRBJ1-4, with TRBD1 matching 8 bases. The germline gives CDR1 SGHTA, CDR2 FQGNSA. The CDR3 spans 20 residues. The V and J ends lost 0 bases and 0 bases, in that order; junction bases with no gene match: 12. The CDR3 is CASSLAPTGGAVATNEKLFF. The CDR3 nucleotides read TGTGCCAGCAGCTTAGCGCCCACAGGGGGTGCCGTTGCAACTAATGAAAAACTGTTTTTT. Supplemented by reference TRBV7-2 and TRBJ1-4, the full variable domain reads GAGVSQSPSNKVTEKGKDVELRCDPISGHTALYWYRQSLGQGLEFLIYFQGNSAPDKSGLPSDRFSAERTGGSVSTLTIQRTQQEDSAVYLCASSLAPTGGAVATNEKLFFGSGTQLSVL.